The 20 T cell receptor beta chains below all came from one sample that was sequenced in a study of cytomegalovirus exposure and HLA in healthy donors. The PCR contained 60 Vbeta and 13 Jbeta primers. Repertoires were generated with immunoSEQ multiplex PCR, while TCRdb's copy carries only in-frame clones and drops some. This sample contains more than 60,000 clones. Sequenced sample: PBMCs. These receptor sequences come from a boy aged 10-17 years in good health and CMV-seronegative.

This sequence joins TRBV10-3 and TRBJ2-1; 11 bases agree with TRBD2. The CDR3 contains 15 residues. Germline V gene sequence: CDR1 ENHRY, CDR2 SYGVKD. The V segment lost 9 bases and the J segment 6 bases; nucleotides outside the gene matches: 10. The CDR3 spells CAMQIAGGPTNEQFF. DNA for the CDR3: TGTGCCATGCAAATAGCGGGAGGGCCAACCAATGAGCAGTTCTTC.

The chain employs TRBV27 and TRBJ1-4, with D unresolved. CDR1 and CDR2 (germline): MNHEY, SMNVEV (reference sequence). The germline V and J ends were trimmed by 6 bases and 7 bases, with 12 bases remaining between them. The CDR3 consists of 13 residues. CDR3 region: CASRDSAGEKLFF. As DNA, the CDR3 is TGTGCCAGCAGGGACTCTGCGGGTGAAAAACTGTTTTTT.

The chain links TRBV5-4 to TRBJ2-7, with 10 bases fitting TRBD1. The germline gives CDR1 SGHNT, CDR2 YYREEE (reference sequence). The ends lost 3 bases at V and 3 bases at J; junction bases unmatched: 6. CDR3 length: 15 residues. In DNA, the CDR3 is TGTGCCAGCAGCTCGATCGACAGGGGGCACTACGAGCAGTACTTC. Translated, it gives CASSSIDRGHYEQYF.

CDR3 DNA: TGTGCCAGCGGGGACTTCCAAGAGACCCAGTACTTC. It is translated as CASGDFQETQYF. The chain has TRBV6-5 and TRBJ2-5, with a weak D call TRBD2 (6 bases). Trimming took off 8 bases at V and 1 base at J, with 8 bases between the two ends. CDR1 is MNHEY and CDR2 is SVGAGI in the germline V gene. The CDR3 is 12 amino acids.

V and J are TRBV7-9 and TRBJ1-1, with TRBD1 matching over 9 bases. V was pared by 1 base and J by 4 bases, with 4 bases of the junction left unmatched. The CDR3 totals 15 residues. In germline, CDR1 is SEHNR, CDR2 FQNEAQ (reference sequence). Here the CDR3 reads CASSLGDRVSTEAFF. The DNA of the CDR3 is TGTGCCAGCAGCTTAGGGGACAGGGTGAGCACTGAAGCTTTCTTT. The complete variable domain, with remaining parts taken from reference TRBV7-9 and TRBJ1-1, reads DTGVSQNPRHKITKRGQNVTFRCDPISEHNRLYWYRQTLGQGPEFLTYFQNEAQLEKSRLLSDRFSAERPKGSFSTLEIQRTEQGDSAMYLCASSLGDRVSTEAFFGQGTRLTVV.

The chain employs TRBV7-3 and TRBJ1-5; 7 nucleotides align to TRBD1. CDR1 is SGHTA, CDR2 FQGTGA, per germline. The trim removed 6 bases at V and 2 bases at J, leaving 7 bases unmatched. This CDR3 spans 15 amino acids. CDR3 loop: CASRANDRGNQPQHF. In nucleotides, the CDR3 is TGTGCCAGCAGAGCCAATGACAGGGGCAATCAGCCCCAGCATTTT.

This rearrangement joins TRBV7-2 to TRBJ2-3, with 8 bases fitting TRBD2. Per germline, CDR1 SGHTA and CDR2 FQGNSA. V shed 4 bases and J 3 bases; nucleotides not matched to a gene: 6. The CDR3 has 15 amino acids. CDR3: CASSSRSGGTDTQYF. The CDR3 DNA reads TGTGCCAGCAGCTCGCGGAGCGGGGGTACAGATACGCAGTATTTT.

This rearrangement joins TRBV5-1 to TRBJ2-1; 12 positions agree with TRBD2. V dropped 0 bases and J dropped 9; count of bases not matched to a gene: 16. Germline lookup yields CDR1 SGHRS and CDR2 YFSETQ. This CDR3 is built from 19 residues. The CDR3 loop reads CASSLGLRRLAGDFGEQFF. The CDR3 nucleotides read TGCGCCAGCAGCTTGGGCCTGCGCAGACTAGCGGGGGATTTCGGTGAGCAGTTCTTC.

The chain recombines TRBV2 with TRBJ1-1; D unresolved. Germline V lookup: CDR1 SNHLY, CDR2 FYNNEI. The CDR3 runs 12 residues. Trimming shortened V by 6 bases and J by 1 base, and 6 bases separated the two germline ends. The CDR3 DNA reads TGTGCCAGCAGGGGAGGGAACACTGAAGCTTTCTTT. As protein: CASRGGNTEAFF.

The chain uses TRBV5-1 and TRBJ1-1; weak D call: TRBD1 (6 bases). The CDR3 covers 12 residues. V shed 3 bases and J shed 8 bases, with 11 bases lying between them. Germline V gene lookup returns CDR1 SGHRS and CDR2 YFSETQ. Here the CDR3 DNA reads TGCGCCAGCAGCTCCTCCGGGACAGAAGCTTTCTTT. It is translated as CASSSSGTEAFF.

The chain couples TRBV6-5 to TRBJ2-5; 8 nucleotides match TRBD1. J gave up 5 bases and V 7 bases, and 12 bases lay outside the gene matches. In germline, CDR1 is MNHEY, CDR2 SVGAGI. CDR3 length: 15 amino acids. CDR3 sequence reads: CASKPYGQGGETQYF. The CDR3 DNA sequence: TGTGCCAGCAAACCGTACGGACAGGGAGGCGAGACCCAGTACTTC.

This chain uses TRBV7-2 with TRBJ2-4; TRBD2 matches at 8 bases. Per the germline V gene, CDR1 is SGHTA and CDR2 is FQGNSA. This CDR3 region has 13 residues. After removal of 10 bases from V and 6 bases from J, the junction contained 8 bases not matched to a gene. CDR3 in DNA: TGTGCCACCCGGGCGGGAGGTATAAACATTCAGTACTTC. Protein sequence: CATRAGGINIQYF.

The V and J genes are TRBV18 and TRBJ2-7, with TRBD2 identical over 8 bases. V shed 6 bases and J 4 bases; nucleotides not matched to a gene: 5. Germline CDR1 KGHSH, CDR2 LQKENI. This CDR3 comprises 13 residues. The CDR3 protein is CASSRGAVYEQYF. The CDR3 DNA reads as TGTGCCAGCTCGCGGGGGGCTGTATACGAGCAGTACTTC.

CDR3 amino acids: CASSLASSSNEQFF. CDR3 nucleotide sequence: TGTGCCAGCAGCTTAGCCAGTAGCTCGAATGAGCAGTTCTTC. This chain connects TRBV7-2 to TRBJ2-1; no firm D call. CDR1 is SGHTA and CDR2 is FQGNSA in the germline V gene. Trimming took 0 bases from V and 7 from J, leaving 10 bases between them. CDR3 length: 14 residues.

This CDR3 is CASSQTSGRDEQYF. CDR3 coding DNA: TGTGCCAGCAGCCAGACTAGCGGGAGGGACGAGCAGTACTTC. This chain links TRBV7-2 with TRBJ2-7; 14 bases match TRBD2. CDR1 is SGHTA, CDR2 FQGNSA, per germline. The CDR3 covers 14 residues. Trimming took 5 bases from V and 5 from J; bases not matched to a gene: 2.

The chain links TRBV30 to TRBJ1-6; D is ambiguous. CDR1 and CDR2 (germline): GTSNPN, SVGIG (reference sequence). The CDR3 length is 15 residues. V lost 5 bases, J lost 8 bases, and 19 bases lay in between. CDR3 sequence reads: CAWGSPGVLHSPLHF. The CDR3 nucleotides read TGTGCCTGGGGCTCACCCGGGGTTCTTCATTCACCCCTCCACTTT.

DNA of the CDR3: TGTGCCAGCAGCGTGACAGGGGACGAGCAGTACTTC. This sequence encodes CASSVTGDEQYF. V is TRBV5-4 and J is TRBJ2-7; the match to TRBD1 covers 8 bases. CDR1 SGHNT and CDR2 YYREEE come from the germline V gene (reference sequence). This CDR3 has 12 residues. The trim removed 4 bases at V and 5 bases at J, leaving 2 bases unmatched.

V and J are TRBV7-9 and TRBJ1-1; D unclear. There are 12 residues in the CDR3. Per the germline V gene, CDR1 is SEHNR and CDR2 is FQNEAQ (reference sequence). Trimming removed 5 bases at V and 3 bases at J, with 7 bases between. In nucleotides, the CDR3 is TGTGCCAGCAGCCCGGTGGACACTGAAGCTTTCTTT. Translating gives CASSPVDTEAFF.

The gene calls are TRBV4-3 and TRBJ2-2, with TRBD2 matching over 7 bases. J gave up 4 bases and V 5 bases, and 7 bases lay outside the gene matches. Germline V gives CDR1 LGHNA, CDR2 YSLEER. The CDR3 has 15 residues. CDR3 protein: CASSESGTSTGELFF. The CDR3 DNA is TGCGCCAGCAGCGAAAGCGGGACGTCCACCGGGGAGCTGTTTTTT.

This sequence joins TRBV5-1 and TRBJ1-3; D remains unclear. Germline CDR1 is SGHRS and CDR2 is YFSETQ. There are 14 residues in the CDR3. V shed 2 bases and J shed 1 base, with 7 bases lying between them. CDR3 nucleotides: TGCGCCAGCAGCTTAGACACATCTGGAAACACCATATATTTT. This encodes CASSLDTSGNTIYF.